This record looks at one TCR beta chain sequence and its context. The record originates from a study of blood T cell repertoires in COVID-19. Study-wide context: There were acute and convalescent COVID-19 samples, and they came from the United States, Italy and Spain. T cells, B-cell-depleted T cells, or PBMCs provided the cDNA or gDNA that served as material.

V lost 5 bases to trimming and J lost 2 bases; unmatched junction nucleotides: 6. The CDR3 is made up of 15 amino acids. Looked up from germline, CDR1 is SGHVS and CDR2 is FNYEAQ. Seattle's cohort entered during active infection and was followed longitudinally. Per the study methods: Nucleated cell number was recorded as an estimate derived from reference gene primer amplification. Method: immunoSEQ multiplex PCR; TCRdb's copy keeps in-frame clones and lacks some. The V and J calls and the clone size are those of that table, but D and trimming were determined from the DNA. Among about 420,000 clones listed, approximately 90% were seen once.

The chain combines TRBV7-6 with TRBJ1-3; TRBD1 matches at 7 bases. The specimen was peripheral blood. The clonotype originates from a man younger than 35 with COVID-19, enrolled during active disease. The DNA of the CDR3 is TGTGCCAGCAGCCCCGAGACAGGGCCTGGAAACACCATATATTTT. As protein: CASSPETGPGNTIYF.